The T cell receptor beta chain under discussion was sequenced for a study of blood T cell repertoires in COVID-19. The wider study: COVID-19 samples, acute and convalescent, were from the United States, Italy and Spain.

Recruits, aged about 18 to 95 years, lived in some 25 US areas. For recovered donors of Cohort 3, there were two negative PCRs, clearance, or symptom resolution. In the authors' methods: The assay estimated nucleated cells by amplifying reference gene primers. The method was immunoSEQ multiplex PCR; TCRdb's version includes in-frame clones alone and lacks a portion of them. V and J calls and clone size are as listed in that table; D and trimming were resolved from the DNA. Of 450,000 to 500,000 clones detected, around 85% appear once; the ten largest clones hold just over 8%. Sample: PBMCs or T cells enriched from blood (not recorded which). The receptor comes from an older woman who had recovered from COVID-19.

The CDR3 DNA reads TGTGCCAGCTCACCAAGTCGACTCGGACACTCTGGAAACACCATATATTTT. Encoded protein: CASSPSRLGHSGNTIYF. The chain uses TRBV18 and TRBJ1-3; D perhaps matches TRBD1 (5 bases). Trimming pared 2 bases from V and 0 bases from J, leaving 14 bases between. The CDR3 totals 17 residues. In germline, CDR1 is KGHSH, CDR2 LQKENI.